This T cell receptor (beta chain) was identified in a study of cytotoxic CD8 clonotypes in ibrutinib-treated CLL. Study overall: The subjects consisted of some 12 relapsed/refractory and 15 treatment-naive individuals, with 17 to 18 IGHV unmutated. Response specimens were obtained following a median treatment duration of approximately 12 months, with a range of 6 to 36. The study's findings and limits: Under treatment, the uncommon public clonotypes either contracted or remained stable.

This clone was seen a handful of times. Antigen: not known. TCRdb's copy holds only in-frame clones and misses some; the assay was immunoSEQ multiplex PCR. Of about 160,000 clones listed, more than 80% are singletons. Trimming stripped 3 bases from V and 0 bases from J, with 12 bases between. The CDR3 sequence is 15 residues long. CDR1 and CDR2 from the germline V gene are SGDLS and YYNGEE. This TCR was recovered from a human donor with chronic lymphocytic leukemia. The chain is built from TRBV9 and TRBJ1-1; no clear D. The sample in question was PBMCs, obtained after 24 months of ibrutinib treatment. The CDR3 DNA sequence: TGTGCCAGCAGCGCCCCCGGAACCATGAACACTGAAGCTTTCTTT. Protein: CASSAPGTMNTEAFF.